The present T cell receptor (beta chain) was sequenced within a study of identical twins. Overall study findings and caveats: Clonotypes of the beta chain that were abundant in cord blood carried fewer insertions (memory repertoires showed none).

CDR1 is SGHAT, CDR2 FQNNGV, per germline. The CDR3 runs 16 residues. V lost 2 bases to trimming and J lost 1 base, with 12 bases between them. Template switching (which added a universal primer site) was used, and cDNA carried unique molecular identifiers. TCRdb reanalysed the 5' RACE reads using MiXCR and keeps one entry per CDR3 protein. The sample contains nearly 250,000 distinct CDR3 sequences, about 7% of which appear only once. As regards this clonotype: The antigen is undetermined.

The data also belong to a second study, concerning yellow fever vaccine responses in identical twins.

The clonotype was recovered from a young woman in good health. Sample: memory (CD45RO+) T cells sorted from blood. The chain is built from TRBV11-2 and TRBJ2-1; D remains unclear. CDR3 DNA sequence: TGTGCCAGCAGCTTATATCGGTCCGGATCCTACAATGAGCAGTTCTTC. Its translation: CASSLYRSGSYNEQFF. Variable domain in full (rest from reference TRBV11-2 and TRBJ2-1): EAGVAQSPRYKIIEKRQSVAFWCNPISGHATLYWYQQILGQGPKLLIQFQNNGVVDDSQLPKDRFSAERLKGVDSTLKIQPAKLEDSAVYLCASSLYRSGSYNEQFFGPGTRLTVL.